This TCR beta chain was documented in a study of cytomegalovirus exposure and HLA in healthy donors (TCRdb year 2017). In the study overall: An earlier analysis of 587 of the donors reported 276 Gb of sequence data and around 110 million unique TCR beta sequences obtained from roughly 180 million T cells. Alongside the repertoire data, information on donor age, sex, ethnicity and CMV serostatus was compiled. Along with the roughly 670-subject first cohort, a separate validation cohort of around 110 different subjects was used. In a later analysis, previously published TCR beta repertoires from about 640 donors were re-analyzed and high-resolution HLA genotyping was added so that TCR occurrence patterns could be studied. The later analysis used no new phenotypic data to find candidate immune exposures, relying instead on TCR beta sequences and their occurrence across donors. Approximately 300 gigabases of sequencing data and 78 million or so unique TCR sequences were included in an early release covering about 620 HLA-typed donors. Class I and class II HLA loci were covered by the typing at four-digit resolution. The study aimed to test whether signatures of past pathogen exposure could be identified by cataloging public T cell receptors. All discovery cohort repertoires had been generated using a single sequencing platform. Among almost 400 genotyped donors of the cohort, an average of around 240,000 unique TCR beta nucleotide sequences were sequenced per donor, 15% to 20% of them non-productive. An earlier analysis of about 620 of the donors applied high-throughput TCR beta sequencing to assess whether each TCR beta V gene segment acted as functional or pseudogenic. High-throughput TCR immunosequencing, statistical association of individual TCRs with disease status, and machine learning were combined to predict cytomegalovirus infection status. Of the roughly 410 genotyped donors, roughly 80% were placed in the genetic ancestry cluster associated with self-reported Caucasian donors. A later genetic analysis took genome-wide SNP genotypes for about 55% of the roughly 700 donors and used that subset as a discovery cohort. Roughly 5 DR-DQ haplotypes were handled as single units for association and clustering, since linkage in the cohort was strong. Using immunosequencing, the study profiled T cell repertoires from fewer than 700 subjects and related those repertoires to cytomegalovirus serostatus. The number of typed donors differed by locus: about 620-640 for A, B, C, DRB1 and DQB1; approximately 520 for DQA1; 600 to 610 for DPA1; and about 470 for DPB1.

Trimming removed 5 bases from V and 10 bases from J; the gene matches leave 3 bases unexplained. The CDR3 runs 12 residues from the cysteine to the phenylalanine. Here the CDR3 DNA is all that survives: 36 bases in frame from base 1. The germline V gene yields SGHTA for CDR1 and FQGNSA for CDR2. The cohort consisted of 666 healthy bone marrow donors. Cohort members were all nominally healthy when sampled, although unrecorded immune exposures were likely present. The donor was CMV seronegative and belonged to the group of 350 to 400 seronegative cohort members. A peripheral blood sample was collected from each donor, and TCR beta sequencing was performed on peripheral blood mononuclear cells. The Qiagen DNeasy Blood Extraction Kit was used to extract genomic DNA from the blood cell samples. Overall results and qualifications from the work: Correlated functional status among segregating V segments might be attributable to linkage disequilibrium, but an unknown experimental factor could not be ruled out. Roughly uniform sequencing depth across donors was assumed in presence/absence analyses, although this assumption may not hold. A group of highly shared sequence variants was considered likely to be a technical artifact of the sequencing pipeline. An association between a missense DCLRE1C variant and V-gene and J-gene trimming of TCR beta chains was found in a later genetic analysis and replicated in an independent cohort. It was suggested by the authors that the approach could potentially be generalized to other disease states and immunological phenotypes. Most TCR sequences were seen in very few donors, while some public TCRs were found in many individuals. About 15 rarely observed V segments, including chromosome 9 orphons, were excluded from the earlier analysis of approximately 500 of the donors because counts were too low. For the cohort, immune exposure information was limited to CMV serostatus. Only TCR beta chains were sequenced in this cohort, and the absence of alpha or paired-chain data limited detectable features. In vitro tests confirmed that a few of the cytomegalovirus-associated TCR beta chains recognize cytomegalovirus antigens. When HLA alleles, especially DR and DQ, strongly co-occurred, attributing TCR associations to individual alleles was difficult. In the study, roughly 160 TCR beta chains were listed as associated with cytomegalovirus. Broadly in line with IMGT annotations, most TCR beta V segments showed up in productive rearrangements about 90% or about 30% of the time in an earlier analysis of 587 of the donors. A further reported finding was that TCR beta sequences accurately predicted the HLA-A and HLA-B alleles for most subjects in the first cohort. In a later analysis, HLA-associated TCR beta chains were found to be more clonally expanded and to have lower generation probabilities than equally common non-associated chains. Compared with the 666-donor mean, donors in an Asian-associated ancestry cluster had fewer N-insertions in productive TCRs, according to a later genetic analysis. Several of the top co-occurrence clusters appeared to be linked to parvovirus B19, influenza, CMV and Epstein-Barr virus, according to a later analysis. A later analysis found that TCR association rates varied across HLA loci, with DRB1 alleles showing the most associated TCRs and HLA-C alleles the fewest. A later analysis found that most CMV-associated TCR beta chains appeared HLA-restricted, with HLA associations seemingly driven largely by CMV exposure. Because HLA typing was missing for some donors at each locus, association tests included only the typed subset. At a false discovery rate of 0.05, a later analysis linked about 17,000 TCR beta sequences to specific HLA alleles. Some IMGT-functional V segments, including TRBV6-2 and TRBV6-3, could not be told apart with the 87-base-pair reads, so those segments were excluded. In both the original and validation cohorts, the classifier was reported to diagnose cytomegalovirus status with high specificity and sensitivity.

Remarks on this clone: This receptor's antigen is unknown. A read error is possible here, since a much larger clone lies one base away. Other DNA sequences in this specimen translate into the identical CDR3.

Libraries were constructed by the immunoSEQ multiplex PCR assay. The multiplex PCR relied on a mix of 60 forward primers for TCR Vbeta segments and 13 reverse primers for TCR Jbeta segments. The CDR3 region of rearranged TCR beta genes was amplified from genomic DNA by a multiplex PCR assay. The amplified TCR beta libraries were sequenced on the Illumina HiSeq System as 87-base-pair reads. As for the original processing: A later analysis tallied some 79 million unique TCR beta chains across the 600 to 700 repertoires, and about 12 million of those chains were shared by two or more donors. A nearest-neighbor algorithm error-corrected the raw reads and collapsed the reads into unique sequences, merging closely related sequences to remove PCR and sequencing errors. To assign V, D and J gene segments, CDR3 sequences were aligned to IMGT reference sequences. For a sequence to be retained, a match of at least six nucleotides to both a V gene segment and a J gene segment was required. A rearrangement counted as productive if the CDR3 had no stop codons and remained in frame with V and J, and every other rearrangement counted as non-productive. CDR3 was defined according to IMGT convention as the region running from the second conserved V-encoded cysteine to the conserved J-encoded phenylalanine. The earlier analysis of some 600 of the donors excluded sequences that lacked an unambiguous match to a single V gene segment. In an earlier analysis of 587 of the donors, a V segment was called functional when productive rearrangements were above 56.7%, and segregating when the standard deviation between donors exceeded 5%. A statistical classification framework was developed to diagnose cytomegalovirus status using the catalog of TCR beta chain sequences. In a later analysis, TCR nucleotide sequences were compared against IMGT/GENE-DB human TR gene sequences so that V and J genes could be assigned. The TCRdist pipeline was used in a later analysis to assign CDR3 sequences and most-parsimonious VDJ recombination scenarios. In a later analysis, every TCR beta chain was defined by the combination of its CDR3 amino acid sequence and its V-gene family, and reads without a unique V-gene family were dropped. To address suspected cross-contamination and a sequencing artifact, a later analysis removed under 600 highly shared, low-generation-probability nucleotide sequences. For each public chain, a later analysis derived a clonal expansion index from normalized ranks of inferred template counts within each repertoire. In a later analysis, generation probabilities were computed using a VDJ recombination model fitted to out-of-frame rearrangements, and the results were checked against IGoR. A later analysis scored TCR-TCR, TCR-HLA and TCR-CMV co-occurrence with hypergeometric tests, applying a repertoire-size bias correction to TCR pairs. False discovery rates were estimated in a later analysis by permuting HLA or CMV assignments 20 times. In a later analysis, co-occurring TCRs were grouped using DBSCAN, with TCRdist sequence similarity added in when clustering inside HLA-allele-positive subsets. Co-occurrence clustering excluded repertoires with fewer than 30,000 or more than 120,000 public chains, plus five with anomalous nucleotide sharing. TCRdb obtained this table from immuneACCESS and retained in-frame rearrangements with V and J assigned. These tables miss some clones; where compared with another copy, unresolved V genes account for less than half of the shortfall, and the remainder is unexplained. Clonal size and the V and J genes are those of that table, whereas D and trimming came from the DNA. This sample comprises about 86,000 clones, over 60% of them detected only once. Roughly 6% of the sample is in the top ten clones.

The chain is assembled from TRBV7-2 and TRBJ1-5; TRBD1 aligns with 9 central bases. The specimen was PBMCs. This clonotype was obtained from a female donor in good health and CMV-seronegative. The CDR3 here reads CASSPDRGPQHF. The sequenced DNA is TGTGCCAGCAGCCCGGACAGGGGACCCCAGCATTTT.